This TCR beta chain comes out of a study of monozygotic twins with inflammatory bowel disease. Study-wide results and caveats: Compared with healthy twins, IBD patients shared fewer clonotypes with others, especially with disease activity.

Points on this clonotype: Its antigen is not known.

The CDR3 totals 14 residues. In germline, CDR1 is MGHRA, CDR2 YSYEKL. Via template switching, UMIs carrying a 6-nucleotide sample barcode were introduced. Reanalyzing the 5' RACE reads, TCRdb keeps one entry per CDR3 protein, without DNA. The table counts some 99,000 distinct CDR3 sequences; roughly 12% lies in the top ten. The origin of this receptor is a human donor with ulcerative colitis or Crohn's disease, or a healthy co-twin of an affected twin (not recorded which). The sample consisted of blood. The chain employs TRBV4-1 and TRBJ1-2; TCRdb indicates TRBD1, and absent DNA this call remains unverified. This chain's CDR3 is CASSQDPRGDGYTF.